The 31 T cell receptor beta chains given below trace back to one sample, sequenced in a study of blood T cell repertoires in COVID-19. Profiled with immunoSEQ multiplex PCR; TCRdb holds only in-frame clones, not every one. The sample lists approximately 85,000 clones, over 75% seen once, with about 13% in the top ten. The sequenced material came from peripheral blood. The receptor set was obtained from a human donor in a cohort sampled during active COVID-19.

This sequence joins TRBV30 and TRBJ2-3; 14 nucleotides line up with TRBD2. Unmatched junction bases numbered 7, after V lost 3 bases and J lost 8 bases. Germline V gene lookup returns CDR1 GTSNPN and CDR2 SVGIG (reference sequence). This CDR3 comprises 15 residues. CDR3 nucleotide sequence: TGTGCCTGGAGCAGGACTAGCGGGGGGCAGAGTACGCAGTATTTT. Protein product: CAWSRTSGGQSTQYF.

The genes are TRBV7-8 and TRBJ2-3; 9 nucleotides agree with TRBD1. The CDR3 totals 15 residues. Trimming cost V 0 bases and J 7 bases; bases outside gene matches: 5. Germline lookup yields CDR1 SGHVS and CDR2 FQNEAQ. The CDR3, as DNA: TGTGCCAGCAGCTTAGCGGACAGGGGTCTGAATACGCAGTATTTT. It specifies CASSLADRGLNTQYF.

CDR3 coding DNA: TGTGCCAGCAGTGAACTTGACTACCATTGGTTCTTC. Amino acids: CASSELDYHWFF. V usage is TRBV2 and J usage is TRBJ2-1; D might be TRBD2 (5 bases). With 2 bases removed from V and 15 bases from J, the gap between germline ends came to 14 bases. CDR1 and CDR2 (germline): SNHLY, FYNNEI. The CDR3 has 12 residues. Complete variable domain (other parts from reference TRBV2 and TRBJ2-1): EPEVTQTPSHQVTQMGQEVILRCVPISNHLYFYWYRQILGQKVEFLVSFYNNEISEKSEIFDDQFSVERPDGSNFTLKIRSTKLEDSAMYFCASSELDYHWFFGPGTRLTVL.

The V gene is TRBV7-2, the J gene TRBJ2-5; 12 bases are a match to TRBD2. V gave up 5 bases and J gave up 4 bases; unmatched junction bases: 5. Per the germline V gene, CDR1 is SGHTA and CDR2 is FQGNSA. This CDR3 is 15 amino acids long. The CDR3 DNA follows: TGTGCCAGCAGCCCCGGACTAGCGGGGAGAGAGACCCAGTACTTC. Protein product: CASSPGLAGRETQYF.

The gene calls are TRBV19 and TRBJ1-2, with a possible D match to TRBD1 (6 bases). This CDR3 comprises 14 residues. Germline V gives CDR1 LNHDA, CDR2 SQIVND (reference sequence). Trimming took off 5 bases at V and 4 bases at J, with 14 bases between the two ends. The DNA for the CDR3 is TGTGCCAGTAGTCCCCCGCAGGGGAGCTATGGCTACACCTTC. It specifies CASSPPQGSYGYTF.

This clone was seen a handful of times. The rearrangement uses TRBV7-9 and TRBJ1-6, with D unclear. This CDR3 spans 14 amino acids. Trimming pared 5 bases from V and 10 bases from J, leaving 15 bases between. From germline, CDR1 is SEHNR and CDR2 FQNEAQ (reference sequence). CDR3 region: CASSPSIRQSPLHF. The CDR3 DNA reads as TGTGCCAGCAGCCCCTCAATCCGACAATCACCCCTCCACTTT.

The chain recombines TRBV6-6 with TRBJ2-7; 13 bases fit TRBD2. J gave up 6 bases and V 6 bases, and 5 bases lay outside the gene matches. CDR3 size: 14 residues. CDR1 and CDR2 from the germline V gene are MNHNY and SVGAGI (reference sequence). CDR3 coding DNA: TGTGCCAGCAGCCTGGGGACTAGCGGGGCCGAGCAGTACTTC. It is translated as CASSLGTSGAEQYF.

This rearrangement joins TRBV9 to TRBJ2-1; 9 nucleotides align to TRBD1. V was pared by 4 bases and J by 4 bases, with 6 bases of the junction left unmatched. The CDR3 spans 15 residues. CDR1 is SGDLS and CDR2 is YYNGEE in the germline V gene. This CDR3 is CASSLTDRGYNEQFF. The CDR3 DNA follows: TGTGCCAGCAGCCTTACGGACAGGGGTTACAATGAGCAGTTCTTC.

The V and J genes are TRBV18 and TRBJ2-7; TRBD2 might be the D (7 bases). CDR3 length equals 18 residues. CDR1 is KGHSH, CDR2 LQKENI, per germline. Trimming took 2 bases from V and 7 from J, leaving 27 bases between them. CDR3 protein: CASSPGIERGRASGEQYF. The CDR3 DNA reads TGTGCCAGCTCACCAGGGATCGAGAGGGGGAGGGCCAGTGGAGAGCAGTACTTC. Combining the CDR3 with reference TRBV18 and TRBJ2-7 gives the whole variable domain NAGVMQNPRHLVRRRGQEARLRCSPMKGHSHVYWYRQLPEEGLKFMVYLQKENIIDESGMPKERFSAEFPKEGPSILRIQQVVRGDSAAYFCASSPGIERGRASGEQYFGPGTRLTVT.

This chain connects TRBV30 to TRBJ2-2; D may be TRBD1 (6 bases). With 3 bases removed from V and 6 bases from J, the gap between germline ends came to 11 bases. This CDR3 spans 13 amino acids. Per the germline V gene, CDR1 is GTSNPN and CDR2 is SVGIG (reference sequence). The CDR3 is CAWRYRVAGELFF. The CDR3 DNA sequence: TGTGCCTGGAGGTACAGGGTGGCCGGGGAGCTGTTTTTT.

This clone has ten or more counts. This rearrangement joins TRBV5-5 to TRBJ2-1; 11 positions agree with TRBD2. The germline V gene encodes CDR1 SGHKS and CDR2 YYEKEE (reference sequence). Trimming at V came to 4 bases and at J to 7 bases, leaving 4 bases not matched to a gene. The CDR3 totals 14 residues. The CDR3 loop is CASSVGTSGNEQFF. Written as DNA, the CDR3 is TGTGCCAGCAGCGTCGGGACTAGCGGTAATGAGCAGTTCTTC. The full variable domain, its missing parts supplied by reference TRBV5-5 and TRBJ2-1, is DAGVTQSPTHLIKTRGQQVTLRCSPISGHKSVSWYQQVLGQGPQFIFQYYEKEERGRGNFPDRFSARQFPNYSSELNVNALLLGDSALYLCASSVGTSGNEQFFGPGTRLTVL.

The chain joins TRBV5-1 to TRBJ1-1, with D possibly matching TRBD1 (6 bases). There are 13 residues in the CDR3. Germline CDR1 SGHRS, CDR2 YFSETQ. Trimming pared 8 bases from V and 4 bases from J, leaving 15 bases between. The CDR3 region has the DNA TGCGCCAGTCAGAATCAGGGGAGCACTGAAGCTTTCTTT. This gives the protein CASQNQGSTEAFF.

The J gene is TRBJ1-3, the V gene TRBV4-1, with D tentatively TRBD1 (5 bases). The germline V and J ends were trimmed by 0 bases and 2 bases, with 14 bases remaining between them. Germline V lookup: CDR1 MGHRA, CDR2 YSYEKL. The CDR3 sequence is 17 residues long. The DNA of the CDR3 is TGCGCCAGCAGCCAAGATAGGGGCCCCCTGGCTGGAAACACCATATATTTT. Its translation: CASSQDRGPLAGNTIYF.

The rearrangement uses TRBV30 and TRBJ2-1, with 13 bases lining up with TRBD2. V trimming: 2 bases; J trimming: 6 bases; junction bases outside the gene matches: 7. Germline CDR1 is GTSNPN and CDR2 is SVGIG (reference sequence). The CDR3 consists of 16 residues. CDR3 region: CAWSPSGLAGINEQFF. The CDR3 region has the DNA TGTGCCTGGAGTCCATCGGGACTAGCGGGGATCAATGAGCAGTTCTTC. The entire variable domain, with the rest obtained from reference TRBV30 and TRBJ2-1, is as follows: SQTIHQWPATLVQPVGSPLSLECTVEGTSNPNLYWYRQAAGRGLQLLFYSVGIGQISSEVPQNLSASRPQDRQFILSSKKLLLSDSGFYLCAWSPSGLAGINEQFFGPGTRLTVL.

This clone was observed a single time. The chain is built from TRBV5-5 and TRBJ2-7; TRBD2 agrees at 7 bases. From germline, CDR1 is SGHKS and CDR2 YYEKEE (reference sequence). This CDR3 spans 14 amino acids. V shed 1 base and J 2 bases; nucleotides not matched to a gene: 3. The DNA of the CDR3 is TGTGCCAGCAGCTTGTGGAGCGGGGCCTACGAGCAGTACTTC. This gives the protein CASSLWSGAYEQYF.

The chain uses TRBV18 and TRBJ2-2; 7 nucleotides align to TRBD2. Germline CDR1 KGHSH, CDR2 LQKENI. This CDR3 comprises 15 residues. V lost 6 bases to trimming and J lost 5 bases; unmatched junction nucleotides: 9. CDR3 in DNA: TGTGCCAGCTCCCCTAAGCGGGGTTCAACCGGGGAGCTGTTTTTT. This translates into CASSPKRGSTGELFF.

The chain joins TRBV6-5 to TRBJ1-1, with 11 positions matching TRBD1. This CDR3 spans 15 amino acids. Germline CDR1 and CDR2: MNHEY and SVGAGI. The trim removed 6 bases at V and 11 bases at J, leaving 14 bases unmatched. The CDR3 here is CASRLPGQGANLAFF. CDR3 coding DNA: TGTGCCAGCAGGCTTCCTGGACAGGGGGCGAACTTGGCTTTCTTT.

The gene calls are TRBV6-6 and TRBJ2-5, with D tentatively TRBD2 (7 bases). The CDR3 has 16 residues. Germline CDR1 is MNHNY and CDR2 is SVGAGI (reference sequence). V lost 0 bases, J lost 5 bases, and 16 bases lay in between. The CDR3 nucleotides read TGTGCCAGCAGTTACTCGTTTGGGGGGGCGGAGGAGACCCAGTACTTC. As protein: CASSYSFGGAEETQYF.

The V call is TRBV19, the J call TRBJ2-3, with D unresolved. V was clipped by 5 bases and J by 0 bases, with 12 bases between them. The CDR3 contains 15 residues. CDR1 and CDR2 (germline): LNHDA, SQIVND (reference sequence). This CDR3 reads CASSGIAASTDTQYF. The CDR3, as DNA: TGTGCCAGTAGTGGAATAGCCGCTAGCACAGATACGCAGTATTTT. The full variable domain, rest sourced from reference TRBV19 and TRBJ2-3, is DGGITQSPKYLFRKEGQNVTLSCEQNLNHDAMYWYRQDPGQGLRLIYYSQIVNDFQKGDIAEGYSVSREKKESFPLTVTSAQKNPTAFYLCASSGIAASTDTQYFGPGTRLTVL.

The gene calls are TRBV30 and TRBJ1-2, with 7 bases matching TRBD1. CDR3 length equals 15 residues. After removal of 3 bases from V and 0 bases from J, the junction contained 7 bases not matched to a gene. The V gene's germline CDR1 is GTSNPN and CDR2 SVGIG (reference sequence). DNA for the CDR3: TGTGCCTGGAGGCTCGCAGGGGGTTCTAACTATGGCTACACCTTC. It yields the protein CAWRLAGGSNYGYTF.

This clone appeared once. This chain joins TRBV5-6 and TRBJ2-2; 12 positions match TRBD1. The germline V gene has CDR1 SGHDT and CDR2 YYEEEE. CDR3 size: 15 residues. V shed 5 bases, J shed 4 bases, and the junction held 3 bases outside the gene matches. CDR3 sequence: CASRGTGGPTGELFF. In DNA form, the CDR3 reads TGTGCCAGCAGAGGGACAGGGGGCCCCACCGGGGAGCTGTTTTTT.

The V call is TRBV30, the J call TRBJ1-3; no firm D call. Looked up from germline, CDR1 is GTSNPN and CDR2 is SVGIG (reference sequence). The germline V and J ends were trimmed by 0 bases and 7 bases, with 10 bases remaining between them. The CDR3 is made up of 13 amino acids. Here the CDR3 reads CAWSVSLRNTIYF. The CDR3 nucleotides are TGTGCCTGGAGTGTAAGCCTCCGGAACACCATATATTTT.

The rearrangement links TRBV18 to TRBJ1-1; no clear D gene. Trimming cost V 1 base and J 1 base, with 7 bases left between them. CDR1 and CDR2 from the germline V gene are KGHSH and LQKENI. This CDR3 is built from 14 residues. The CDR3 here is CASSPREGNTEAFF. The DNA of the CDR3 is TGTGCCAGCTCACCACGGGAGGGGAACACTGAAGCTTTCTTT.

This chain joins TRBV29-1 and TRBJ2-7, with 7 nucleotides matching TRBD1. After removal of 7 bases from V and 5 bases from J, the junction contained 11 bases not matched to a gene. Germline V gene data show CDR1 as SQVTM and CDR2 as ANQGSEA. The CDR3 covers 13 residues. The CDR3 region is CSADPTGSHEQYF. The CDR3, as DNA: TGCAGCGCTGACCCGACAGGGTCCCACGAGCAGTACTTC.

The J gene is TRBJ1-5, the V gene TRBV30, with D perhaps TRBD1 (6 bases). The germline gives CDR1 GTSNPN, CDR2 SVGIG (reference sequence). The CDR3 is 16 amino acids. Trimming shortened V by 0 bases and J by 3 bases, and 15 bases separated the two germline ends. In DNA, the CDR3 is TGTGCCTGGAGTGTACGACTGGGACATACCAATCAGCCCCAGCATTTT. Translating gives CAWSVRLGHTNQPQHF.

This clone was recorded once. This sequence joins TRBV3-1 (or the pseudogene TRBV3-2) and TRBJ1-1; maybe TRBD1 (5 bases). Germline V lookup: CDR1 LGHDT, CDR2 YNNKEL (reference sequence). The V gene lost 4 bases and the J gene lost 4 bases, with 10 bases spanning the gap. The CDR3 is 13 amino acids. CDR3 DNA: TGTGCCAGCAGCCTGGGAAGGGGCACTGAAGCTTTCTTT. Its protein is CASSLGRGTEAFF.

The genes are TRBV6-5 and TRBJ1-5; TRBD1 aligns across 9 bases. CDR1 and CDR2 from the germline V gene are MNHEY and SVGAGI. V shed 7 bases and J 3 bases; nucleotides not matched to a gene: 7. The CDR3 loop spans 15 amino acids. The CDR3 nucleotides read TGTGCCAGCAATACGGGACAGGGACCCAATCAGCCCCAGCATTTT. Its protein product is CASNTGQGPNQPQHF.

In its sample, this clone was seen a few times. V and J are TRBV18 and TRBJ2-1; possibly TRBD2 for D (5 bases). V was cut by 2 bases and J by 8 bases, with 10 bases left in between. Germline CDR1 is KGHSH and CDR2 is LQKENI. This CDR3 region has 13 residues. The CDR3: CASSPSSGDEQFF. CDR3 bases: TGTGCCAGCTCACCAAGCTCCGGGGATGAGCAGTTCTTC.

V is TRBV9 and J is TRBJ2-7, with 7 bases matching TRBD1. The CDR3 runs to 16 residues. V trimming: 0 bases; J trimming: 3 bases; junction bases outside the gene matches: 9. CDR1 and CDR2 (germline): SGDLS, YYNGEE. The CDR3 DNA sequence: TGTGCCAGCAGCGTAGGGTCGGACAGGACCCACTACGAGCAGTACTTC. Residues: CASSVGSDRTHYEQYF.

J is TRBJ1-1 and V is TRBV2; possible D gene TRBD1, 6 bases. Trimming removed 6 bases at V and 1 base at J, with 12 bases between. The CDR3 consists of 14 residues. In germline, CDR1 is SNHLY, CDR2 FYNNEI. This chain's CDR3 is CASRGDTRNTEAFF. As DNA, the CDR3 is TGTGCCAGCAGGGGGGACACCAGGAACACTGAAGCTTTCTTT.

This chain links TRBV7-8 with TRBJ1-5; 8 bases align to TRBD1. Germline values: CDR1 SGHVS, CDR2 FQNEAQ. The CDR3 has 15 amino acids. The V and J ends lost 3 bases and 6 bases, in that order; junction bases with no gene match: 7. CDR3 DNA: TGTGCCAGCAGCTTTCGTTCAGGGGGCCGTCAGCCCCAGCATTTT. This translates into CASSFRSGGRQPQHF. Full variable domain (rest looked up from reference TRBV7-8 and TRBJ1-5): GAGVSQSPRYKVAKRGQDVALRCDPISGHVSLFWYQQALGQGPEFLTYFQNEAQLDKSGLPSDRFFAERPEGSVSTLKIQRTQQEDSAVYLCASSFRSGGRQPQHFGDGTRLSIL.